Given below is one T cell receptor beta chain in context. The antigen remains undetermined. The data were obtained in a study of cytotoxic CD8 clonotypes in ibrutinib-treated CLL. Study as a whole: Mean per-sample yields comprised 255,043 productive templates and 85,000 to 95,000 productive rearrangements.

Germline CDR1 and CDR2: MGHRA and YSYEKL. The length of the CDR3 is 18 residues. Trimming took 0 bases from V and 5 from J, leaving 22 bases between them. Investigators sought sequencing depths of between 1 in 200,000 and 1 in 1 million T cells. The method was immunoSEQ multiplex PCR; TCRdb's version includes in-frame clones alone and lacks a portion of them. The data contain hundreds of thousands of clones, 70% of them seen just once; the ten biggest clones take up roughly 5.8%. Notes on the study in general: Clonality correlated strongly with circulating CD8+ T cells and exceeded age-matched healthy donors at baseline. Timing of sampling differed between sustained-remission and progressing patients.

The chain links TRBV4-1 to TRBJ2-5, with D possibly matching TRBD2 (6 bases). The receptor comes from a human donor with chronic lymphocytic leukemia. Sequencing was performed on PBMCs, taken after 12 months of ibrutinib treatment. CDR3 region: CASSQDLRGSGVRETQYF. CDR3 bases: TGCGCCAGCAGCCAAGATCTACGAGGTTCGGGGGTTAGGGAGACCCAGTACTTC.